These T cell receptor beta chains were read from a single sample in a study of blood T cell repertoires in COVID-19. Libraries were prepared by immunoSEQ multiplex PCR; TCRdb keeps only in-frame clonotypes and omits some of them. The sample lists roughly 500,000 clones; 75% to 90% were seen once. Material for sequencing was PBMCs or T cells enriched from blood (not recorded which). These receptor sequences come from a woman aged 55-70 years who had recovered from COVID-19. The CDR3 runs from the conserved cysteine through the conserved F or W. A D gene is named only where the DNA matches it firmly. Not all rows give a size; the values are once, few, many and, for expanded clones, a class.

abundance,v_gene,d_gene,j_gene,CDR3nt,CDR3aa
once,TRBV7-9,TRBD1,TRBJ1-1,TGTGCCAGCAGCCGCTCTACAGGGGACTCTGAAGCTTTCTTT,CASSRSTGDSEAFF
-,TRBV6-5,-,TRBJ1-1,TGTGCCAGCAGCCCCGAGACAAGGAACACTGAAGCTTTCTTT,CASSPETRNTEAFF
-,TRBV5-1,TRBD2,TRBJ2-3,TGCGCCAGCAGCTTGAAGGGACTAGCGGGGAGCCTTGGTACAGATACGCAGTATTTT,CASSLKGLAGSLGTDTQYF
-,TRBV11-3,-,TRBJ1-1,TGTGCCAGCAGCTTAAGCCCGGGACAACCGAACACTGAAGCTTTCTTT,CASSLSPGQPNTEAFF
-,TRBV10-2,-,TRBJ2-1,TGCGCCAGCAGCACCTTTCCCCGCCCGGGTGAGCAGTTCTTC,CASSTFPRPGEQFF
-,TRBV7-8,-,TRBJ2-5,TGTGCCAGCAGCTTAGTTGAGGGCGTGGGGGAGACCCAGTACTTC,CASSLVEGVGETQYF
once,TRBV6-6,TRBD1,TRBJ2-3,TGTGCCAGCAGTCTCCTCGGACAGGGGACCCTCACAGATACGCAGTATTTT,CASSLLGQGTLTDTQYF
-,TRBV7-8,-,TRBJ1-1,TGTGCCAGCAGCTTATGGCAGGGGACCCCCACTGAAGCTTTCTTT,CASSLWQGTPTEAFF
-,TRBV6-5,TRBD1,TRBJ1-6,TGTGCCAGCAGATTACAGGGGGCGGACAATTCACCCCTCCACTTT,CASRLQGADNSPLHF
-,TRBV10-3,TRBD1,TRBJ1-5,TGTGCCACCCGGGACAGGGAGAGCAATCAGCCCCAGCATTTT,CATRDRESNQPQHF
-,TRBV7-2,-,TRBJ1-5,TGTGCCAGCAGCTTCCAGATAGGGGGAAAGTATCAGCCCCAGCATTTT,CASSFQIGGKYQPQHF
-,TRBV7-6,-,TRBJ1-2,TGTGCCAGCAGCCCCGGCCCCGCGGGTATGCCTGGCTACACCTTC,CASSPGPAGMPGYTF
-,TRBV5-1,-,TRBJ2-6,TGCGCCAGCAGCCCCGGGGACTCTGGGGCCAACGTCCTGACTTTC,CASSPGDSGANVLTF
-,TRBV6-5,-,TRBJ1-5,TGTGCCAGCAGTTACTCGCTGGGGGGTCAGCCCCAGCATTTT,CASSYSLGGQPQHF
-,TRBV7-9,-,TRBJ1-3,TGTGCCAGCAGCCAGGGAGGTGGAAACACCATATATTTT,CASSQGGGNTIYF
-,TRBV2,TRBD2,TRBJ2-1,TGTGCCAGCAGTTCCGGGACTAGCCCCTACAATGAGCAGTTCTTC,CASSSGTSPYNEQFF
-,TRBV24-1,TRBD1,TRBJ1-4,TGTGCCACCAGTGACCATCAAGGACAGGGAGGTATTGGAAAACTGTTTTTT,CATSDHQGQGGIGKLFF
-,TRBV5-1,TRBD1,TRBJ1-6,TGCGCCAGCAGTTCGACAGGGGGTAATTCACCCCTCCACTTT,CASSSTGGNSPLHF
many,TRBV30,-,TRBJ1-2,TGTGCCTGGGGGCAGACCCTTCGCTACACCTTC,CAWGQTLRYTF
-,TRBV19,-,TRBJ1-2,TGTGCCAGTAGTATAGCGGGGGGACCGGGTGGCTACACCTTC,CASSIAGGPGGYTF
-,TRBV4-1,TRBD2,TRBJ2-3,TGCGCCAGCAGCCAAGAGAATACGGCGGGGGGGCTGATAGATACGCAGTATTTT,CASSQENTAGGLIDTQYF
-,TRBV9,TRBD2,TRBJ2-3,TGTGCCAGCAGCAACGGGGGGGCAGATACGCAGTATTTT,CASSNGGADTQYF
once,TRBV6-5,TRBD1,TRBJ1-1,TGTGCCAGCATCGACAGGGATGGAAGCACTGAAGCTTTCTTT,CASIDRDGSTEAFF
-,TRBV3-1/TRBV3-2,TRBD2,TRBJ2-6,TGTGCCAGCAGCGAACGACTAGCGGGGGGCCCCGGCTCTGGGGCCAACGTCCTGACTTTC,CASSERLAGGPGSGANVLTF
-,TRBV2,TRBD1,TRBJ2-7,TGTGCCAGCACGTGGGGGACAGGGTTTTACGAGCAGTACTTC,CASTWGTGFYEQYF
-,TRBV7-9,-,TRBJ1-5,TGTGCCAGCAGCTCTATCACAGAAAATCAGCCCCAGCATTTT,CASSSITENQPQHF
-,TRBV27,-,TRBJ1-1,TGTGCCAGCAGTTTGGGAGGGAGGGGAGCTGAAGCTTTCTTT,CASSLGGRGAEAFF
-,TRBV15,TRBD1,TRBJ2-1,TGTGCCACCAGCGAGGACAGGGGGTTTAATGAGCAGTTCTTC,CATSEDRGFNEQFF
-,TRBV3-1/TRBV3-2,-,TRBJ1-5,TGTGCCAGCAGCCTGCGTGGGGCAGCAGGTCAGCCCCAGCATTTT,CASSLRGAAGQPQHF
many,TRBV28,-,TRBJ1-5,TGTGCCAGCAGTTTCTGGGCAGGTGGCGCTAGCAATCAGCCCCAGCATTTT,CASSFWAGGASNQPQHF
few,TRBV5-4,-,TRBJ2-7,TGTGCCAGCAGCTTGGGGGGGCCGACCTACGAGCAGTACTTC,CASSLGGPTYEQYF
-,TRBV25-1,-,TRBJ1-4,TGTGCCAGCAGTGAAGGCCAAGGGGGTAGTGAAAAACTGTTTTTT,CASSEGQGGSEKLFF
-,TRBV28,TRBD1,TRBJ2-4,TGTGCCAGCAGCCCAATCGACAGGGTCGAAAACATTCAGTACTTC,CASSPIDRVENIQYF
few,TRBV21-1,-,TRBJ1-5,TGTGCCAGCGGGGAGGTAAGGGACTCGCAATCCAATCAGCCCCAGCATTTT,CASGEVRDSQSNQPQHF
-,TRBV19,TRBD1,TRBJ1-5,TGTGCCAGTGATTTTAGAACAGGGGTGGATCAGCCCCAGCATTTT,CASDFRTGVDQPQHF
-,TRBV6-5,-,TRBJ1-5,TGTGCCAGCACCCCGACTGCGAGGGGCAATCAGCCCCAGCATTTT,CASTPTARGNQPQHF
-,TRBV6-2/TRBV6-3,-,TRBJ2-1,TGTGCCAGCAGTACTAGTTCCCCGTACAATGAGCAGTTCTTC,CASSTSSPYNEQFF
-,TRBV9,TRBD2,TRBJ2-5,TGTGCCAGCAGCGTAGGGGGACTAGGGGAGGAGACCCAGTACTTC,CASSVGGLGEETQYF
-,TRBV24-1,-,TRBJ1-2,TGTGCCACCAGTGATTTGGGGGGGACGATAGGAGACTATGGCTACACCTTC,CATSDLGGTIGDYGYTF
-,TRBV2,-,TRBJ1-2,TGTGCCAGCAGAGGGGGGGGGCTGAACTATGGCTACACCTTC,CASRGGGLNYGYTF
once,TRBV5-1,TRBD1,TRBJ1-6,TGCGCCAGCAGCTTGGAGGGAAGACAGGGGATCTCACCCCTCCACTTT,CASSLEGRQGISPLHF
once,TRBV6-6,TRBD1,TRBJ1-4,TGTGCCAGCAGCCGCGGACAGGGGGGTTCTAATGAAAAACTGTTTTTT,CASSRGQGGSNEKLFF
-,TRBV5-1,TRBD1,TRBJ2-1,TGCGCCAGCAGCAAAGGACAGGGGAACGAGCAGTTCTTC,CASSKGQGNEQFF
many,TRBV9,-,TRBJ2-1,TGTGCCAGCAGCGCCGGACTGCCCCGACCCTACAATGAGCAGTTCTTC,CASSAGLPRPYNEQFF
-,TRBV5-1,-,TRBJ1-5,TGCGCCAGCAGCTTGGGGGACATTAATAGCAATCAGCCCCAGCATTTT,CASSLGDINSNQPQHF
-,TRBV18,TRBD1,TRBJ2-3,TGTGCCAGCTCACGTGGGACAGGGAGCACAGATACGCAGTATTTT,CASSRGTGSTDTQYF
-,TRBV19,-,TRBJ2-7,TGTGCCAGTAGTATAGGAGGCCAGCAGTACTTC,CASSIGGQQYF
-,TRBV23-1,-,TRBJ2-3,TGCGCCAGCAGTCAATCGAGTTACAGCTGCACAGATACGCAGTATTTT,CASSQSSYSCTDTQYF
-,TRBV5-5,-,TRBJ2-2,TGTGCCAGCAGCTCCGTGTTAAAGGGGTCCGGGGAGCTGTTTTTT,CASSSVLKGSGELFF
-,TRBV19,-,TRBJ1-3,TGTGCCAGTAGTGTCACAGGGTCGGCTGGAAACACCATATATTTT,CASSVTGSAGNTIYF
-,TRBV3-1/TRBV3-2,TRBD1,TRBJ2-1,TGTGCCAGCAGCCAAGACCTTGACAGGGGCCCCTACAATGAGCAGTTCTTC,CASSQDLDRGPYNEQFF
-,TRBV4-1,-,TRBJ2-4,TGCGCCAGCAGCCAAGCCCACAGCAACATTCAGTACTTC,CASSQAHSNIQYF
-,TRBV5-1,-,TRBJ1-4,TGCGCCAGCAGCTTGTCGGGGACTTCCAATGAAAAACTGTTTTTT,CASSLSGTSNEKLFF
-,TRBV7-8,TRBD1,TRBJ2-3,TGTGCCAGCAGCTTATCCTGGCAGGGGGCCGATACGCAGTATTTT,CASSLSWQGADTQYF
-,TRBV5-1,TRBD1,TRBJ2-2,TGCGCCAGCAGCCGAGAGACAGGGTTGAGCACCGGGGAGCTGTTTTTT,CASSRETGLSTGELFF
-,TRBV5-1,-,TRBJ1-3,TGCGCCAGCAGCTTGGCCGGAGGGGACTCTGGAAACACCATATATTTT,CASSLAGGDSGNTIYF
-,TRBV5-1,TRBD2,TRBJ2-3,TGCGCCAGCAGCTTGCCTAGGGTTAGCGGGGGGGCTAGTCCACCAGATACGCAGTATTTT,CASSLPRVSGGASPPDTQYF
few,TRBV2,TRBD1,TRBJ1-5,TGTGCCAGCAGTGTACAGGGGGGTAATCAGCCCCAGCATTTT,CASSVQGGNQPQHF
-,TRBV5-6,TRBD2,TRBJ2-7,TGTGCCAGCAGCTTGTCCGGGACTAGCTTTTCCTACGAGCAGTACTTC,CASSLSGTSFSYEQYF
-,TRBV6-5,-,TRBJ1-1,TGTGCCACCCTAGGAGGGGGGGGATCAAACACTGAAGCTTTCTTT,CATLGGGGSNTEAFF